Listed below are T cell receptor beta chains from one sample, sequenced in a study of blood T cell repertoires in COVID-19. The data were produced by immunoSEQ multiplex PCR, yet TCRdb's version contains in-frame clones alone and is incomplete. The repertoire consists of approximately 270,000 clones, with roughly 88% occurring once and the leading ten covering approximately 2%. The sample consisted of PBMCs or T cells enriched from blood (not recorded which). These receptors were collected from a woman between 50 and 59 years old who had recovered from COVID-19. CDR3s include the opening cysteine and the closing phenylalanine or tryptophan.

V,CDR3
TRBV5-1,CASSFTGGIGTGELFF
TRBV5-1,CASTLTGRETQYF
TRBV6-5,CASTETDRGIQPQHF
TRBV27,CASSSPLAGYYNEQFF
TRBV6-5,CASSPTGLSTDTQYF
TRBV11-1,CASSLVRASYEQYF
TRBV3-1/TRBV3-2,CASSHSGGLGTF
TRBV6-5,CASRTATGGAGYTF
TRBV2,CASSKGQGWAEAFF
TRBV18,CASSPLLGTGFNYGYTF
TRBV6-5,CASSYSRQSAGYTF
TRBV2,CASKGAGAEGPEQFF
TRBV19,CASSMTSGRATKFYEQYF
TRBV9,CASSIGTGMYEQYF
TRBV5-1,CASSPGTSAPLQFF
TRBV6-5,CASIIQGSHQPQHF
TRBV18,CASSPLAGVETQYF
TRBV7-9,CASSDTTGQDHEQYF
TRBV3-1/TRBV3-2,CASSQQGARGYTF
TRBV2,CASSYDRPTNEKLFF
TRBV5-1,CASSPRAIKSTDTQYF
TRBV30,CAWSLGGAYEQYF
TRBV11-2,CASSPGTGTPYEQYF
TRBV28,CASSFSAAGGGFVGYGYTF
TRBV5-1,CASSLGLAAIWEETQYF
TRBV7-9,CASSLRSGSSYNEQFF
TRBV19,CASSRDREYEQYF
TRBV29-1,CSVRQGSYEQYF
TRBV11-2,CASSPYRGTNYGYTF
TRBV27,CASSLNRGGSYEQYF
TRBV10-3,CATRPPGGTLETQYF
TRBV20-1,CSASISGRPETQYF
TRBV3-1/TRBV3-2,CASSSGSSYEQYF
TRBV5-1,CASSLDYADNEQFF
TRBV3-1/TRBV3-2,CASSPRQGNTGELFF
TRBV7-9,CASSREQVLYGYTF
TRBV27,CASSFRSRRGTQDTQYF
TRBV2,CASSADQGKAFF
TRBV19,CASSMQGTTDTQYF
TRBV19,CASSSRQGASNEQFF
TRBV28,CASSLPSRRNEQFF
TRBV5-5,CASSWDRPTGELFF
TRBV2,CASSADQGAHGYTF
TRBV18,CASSLSTGTDSYEQYF
TRBV25-1,CASSDSSSQGSYNEQFF
TRBV7-9,CASSPGTDTQYF
TRBV18,CASSPKQGANTEAFF
TRBV19,CASSAGLPLGTEAFF
TRBV6-5,CASSLKQPLNTEAFF
TRBV28,CASTDGGAQTNVLTF
TRBV28,CASSFRGRDEQYF
TRBV2,CASSYTSEYEQYF
TRBV5-1,CASSSSPREETQYF